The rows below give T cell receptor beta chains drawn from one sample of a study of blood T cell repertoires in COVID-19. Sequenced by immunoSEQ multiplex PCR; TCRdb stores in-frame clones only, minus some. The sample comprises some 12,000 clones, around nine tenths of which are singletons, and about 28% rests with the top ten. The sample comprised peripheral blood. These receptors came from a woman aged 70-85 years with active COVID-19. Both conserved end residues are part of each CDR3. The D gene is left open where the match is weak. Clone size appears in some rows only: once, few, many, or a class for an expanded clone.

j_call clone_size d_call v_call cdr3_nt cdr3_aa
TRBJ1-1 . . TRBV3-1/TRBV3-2 TGTGCCAGCAGCCAAGATAGCGGGGCTCCGAACACTGAAGCTTTCTTT CASSQDSGAPNTEAFF
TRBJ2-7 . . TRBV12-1 TGTGCCAGCAGCTTTGGAGGACTAGCGGGAGAACGGGAGCAGTACTTC CASSFGGLAGEREQYF
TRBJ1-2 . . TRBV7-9 TGTGCCAGCAGCTCCGGCAGGGAACGTGGCTACACCTTC CASSSGRERGYTF
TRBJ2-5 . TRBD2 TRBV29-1 TGCAGCGGGACTAGCGGAGAGACCCAGTACTTC CSGTSGETQYF
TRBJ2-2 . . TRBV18 TGTGCCAGCTCTCCTCAGGGGCAGGCGAAGTTGAACACCGGGGAGCTGTTTTTT CASSPQGQAKLNTGELFF
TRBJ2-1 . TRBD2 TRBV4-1 TGCGCCAGCAGCCAGGGGACTAGCGGGAGTTATGAGCAGTTCTTC CASSQGTSGSYEQFF
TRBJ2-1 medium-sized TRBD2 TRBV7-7 TGTGCCAGCAGCCCGGGACTAGACTCTTACAATGAGCAGTTCTTC CASSPGLDSYNEQFF
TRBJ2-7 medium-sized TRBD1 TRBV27 TGTGCCAGCAGTGGACCGGGACAGGGGGCAAACGAGCAGTACTTC CASSGPGQGANEQYF
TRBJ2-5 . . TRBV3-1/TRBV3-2 TGTGCCAGCAGCCAAGTTCCGGGAGCTCGAGAGACCCAGTACTTC CASSQVPGARETQYF
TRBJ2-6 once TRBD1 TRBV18 TGTGCCAGCTCAACAACAGGGGAGGCCAACGTCCTGACTTTC CASSTTGEANVLTF
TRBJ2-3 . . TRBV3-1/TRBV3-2 TGTGCCAGCAGCCAAGAGGGAGACGGCACAGATACGCAGTATTTT CASSQEGDGTDTQYF
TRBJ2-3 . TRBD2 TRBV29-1 TGCAGCGTTCGCGGCGGGAGTGCAGATACGCAGTATTTT CSVRGGSADTQYF
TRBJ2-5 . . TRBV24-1 TGTGCCACCAGTGACCGGGGACATCCTTTGCGGGAGACCCAGTACTTC CATSDRGHPLRETQYF
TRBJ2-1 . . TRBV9 TGTGCCAGCAGCGTCTTTCAGGCTGATGAGCAGTTCTTC CASSVFQADEQFF
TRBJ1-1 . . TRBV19 TGTGCCAGTAGTTATGAGTTGAGCACTGAAGCTTTCTTT CASSYELSTEAFF
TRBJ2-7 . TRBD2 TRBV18 TGTGCCAGCTCAACCGGGACTAGCGACTACGAGCAGTACTTC CASSTGTSDYEQYF
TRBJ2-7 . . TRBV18 TGTGCCAGCTCACCATCGAGGGCTTACGAGCAGTACTTC CASSPSRAYEQYF
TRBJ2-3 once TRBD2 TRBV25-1 TGTGCCAGCCAGGGACTAGCGGGCGGTACGCAGTATTTT CASQGLAGGTQYF
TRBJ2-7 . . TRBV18 TGTGCCAGCTCACCACAGGAGTCAACCTACGAGCAGTACTTC CASSPQESTYEQYF
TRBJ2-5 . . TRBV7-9 TGTGCCAGCAGCTTAAATCGGGCGGGACCCACGGAGACCCAGTACTTC CASSLNRAGPTETQYF
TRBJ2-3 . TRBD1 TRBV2 TGTGCCAGCAGGGGCACCAGACAGGGGGCGTCCCCAGATACGCAGTATTTT CASRGTRQGASPDTQYF
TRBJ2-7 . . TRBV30 TGTGCCTGGAGTGTTGGTGCGCGATCCTACGAGCAGTACTTC CAWSVGARSYEQYF
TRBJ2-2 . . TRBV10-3 TGTGCCATCAGTGCCGAGCTAGTTGGGACCGGGGAGCTGTTTTTT CAISAELVGTGELFF
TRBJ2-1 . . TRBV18 TGTGCCAGCTCGCAGACTAGTTACAATGAGCAGTTCTTC CASSQTSYNEQFF
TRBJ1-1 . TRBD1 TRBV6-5 TGTGCCAGCAGTCCCAGACAGGGGGTAAGAACTGAAGCTTTCTTT CASSPRQGVRTEAFF
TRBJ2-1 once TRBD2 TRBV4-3 TGCGCCAGCAGCCAAGAACCTGGACTAGCGGGAAATGAGCAGTTCTTC CASSQEPGLAGNEQFF
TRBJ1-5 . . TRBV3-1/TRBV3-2 TGTGCCAGCAGCCTTGAGGGGGATGGCAATCAGCCCCAGCATTTT CASSLEGDGNQPQHF
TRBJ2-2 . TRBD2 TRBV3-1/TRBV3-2 TGTGCCAGCAGCCAAGATCGGGGGGTGAACACCGGGGAGCTGTTTTTT CASSQDRGVNTGELFF
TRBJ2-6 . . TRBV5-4 TGTGCCAGCAGCTTCAGGGCTTCTGGGGCCAACGTCCTGACTTTC CASSFRASGANVLTF
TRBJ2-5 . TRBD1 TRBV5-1 TGCGCCAGCAGCATGACAGGGGACCCAAGATCGGAGACCCAGTACTTC CASSMTGDPRSETQYF
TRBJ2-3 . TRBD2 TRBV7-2 TGTGCCAGCAGCTTAGTATCGCGGGAGACAGATACGCAGTATTTT CASSLVSRETDTQYF
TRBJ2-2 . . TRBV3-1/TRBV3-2 TGTGCCAGCAGCGAAAGTCGGACAGGGGAGCTGTTTTTT CASSESRTGELFF
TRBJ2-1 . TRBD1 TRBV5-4 TGTGCCAGCAGCTGGGACAGAGTGAGGGTCTACAATGAGCAGTTCTTC CASSWDRVRVYNEQFF
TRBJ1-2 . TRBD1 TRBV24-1 TGTGCCACCAGTGATCCCCGACAGGGGGATAACTATGGCTACACCTTC CATSDPRQGDNYGYTF
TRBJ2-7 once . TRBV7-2 TGTGCCAGCAGCTTACCCCTTCGTCGTTCGGACGAGCAGTACTTC CASSLPLRRSDEQYF
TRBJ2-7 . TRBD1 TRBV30 TGTGCCTGGAGTAAGGGACAGGGTATGTACGAGCAGTACTTC CAWSKGQGMYEQYF
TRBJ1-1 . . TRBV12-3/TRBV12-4 TGTGCCAGCAGCCGACAGGCTAACACTGAAGCTTTCTTT CASSRQANTEAFF
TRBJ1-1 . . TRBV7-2 TGTGCCAGCAGCCCATCAGCGGTGGTCACTGAAGCTTTCTTT CASSPSAVVTEAFF
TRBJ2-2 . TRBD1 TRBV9 TGTGCCAGCAGCGGGCAGGGGGCGGACACCGGGGAGCTGTTTTTT CASSGQGADTGELFF
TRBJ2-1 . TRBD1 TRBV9 TGTGCCAGCAGCCCCCGGACAGGCCGCAATGAGCAGTTCTTC CASSPRTGRNEQFF